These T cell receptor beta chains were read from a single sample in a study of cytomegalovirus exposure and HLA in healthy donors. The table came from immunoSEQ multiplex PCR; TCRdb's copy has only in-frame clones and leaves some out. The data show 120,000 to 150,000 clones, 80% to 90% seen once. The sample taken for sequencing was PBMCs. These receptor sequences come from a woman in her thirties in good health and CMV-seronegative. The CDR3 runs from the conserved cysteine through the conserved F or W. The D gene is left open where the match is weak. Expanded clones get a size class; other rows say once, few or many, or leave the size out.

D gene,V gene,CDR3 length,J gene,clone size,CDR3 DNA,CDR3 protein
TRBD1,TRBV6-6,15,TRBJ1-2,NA,TGTGCCAGCAGTCCACCCCCGCAGGGGGGTGGTGGCTACACCTTC,CASSPPPQGGGGYTF
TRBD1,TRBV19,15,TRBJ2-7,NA,TGTGCCAGTAGTATTCTCCCGGGACAGGGATACGAGCAGTACTTC,CASSILPGQGYEQYF
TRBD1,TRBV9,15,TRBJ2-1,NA,TGTGCCAGCAGCGGGACAGGGCGTTCCTACAATGAGCAGTTCTTC,CASSGTGRSYNEQFF
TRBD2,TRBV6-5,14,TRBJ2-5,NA,TGTGCCAGCAGAACTAGCGGGGGGGTCGAGACCCAGTACTTC,CASRTSGGVETQYF
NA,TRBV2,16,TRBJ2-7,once,TGTGCCAGCAAACCAGGGGCGACTTCCCTAACCTACGAGCAGTACTTC,CASKPGATSLTYEQYF
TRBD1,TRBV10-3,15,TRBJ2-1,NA,TGTGCCATCAGCTCAGGGGCAGGGGGCCTCAATGAGCAGTTCTTC,CAISSGAGGLNEQFF
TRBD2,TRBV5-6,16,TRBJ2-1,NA,TGTGCCAGCAGCTTGGAAACTAGCGGGGGAACCGGGCGGCAGTTCTTC,CASSLETSGGTGRQFF
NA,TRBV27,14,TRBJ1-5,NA,TGTGCCAGCAGTTTCGGGGGAACCAATCAGCCCCAGCATTTT,CASSFGGTNQPQHF
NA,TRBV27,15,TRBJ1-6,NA,TGTGCCAGCAGTGACTCGATCTCCTATAATTCACCCCTCCACTTT,CASSDSISYNSPLHF
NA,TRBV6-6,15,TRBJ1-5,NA,TGTGCCAGCAGTTACGATACAGGGCGGCGACAGCCCCAGCATTTT,CASSYDTGRRQPQHF
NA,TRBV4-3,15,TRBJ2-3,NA,TGCGCCAGCAGCCAAGAATTGTGGGGGGCAGATACGCAGTATTTT,CASSQELWGADTQYF
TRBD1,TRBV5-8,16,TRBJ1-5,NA,TGTGCCAGCAGCTTGGCAACAGGGGGCACCGATCAGCCCCAGCATTTT,CASSLATGGTDQPQHF
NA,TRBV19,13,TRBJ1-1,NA,TGTGCCAGTAGCCTCGGGACACGGGCTGAAGCTTTCTTT,CASSLGTRAEAFF
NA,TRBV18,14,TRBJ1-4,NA,TGTGCCAGCTCCCGCACGGGGAACGGTGAAAAACTGTTTTTT,CASSRTGNGEKLFF
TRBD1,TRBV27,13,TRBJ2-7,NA,TGTGCCAGCAGTTTAAGGGACAGATACGAGCAGTACTTC,CASSLRDRYEQYF
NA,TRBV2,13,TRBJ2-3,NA,TGTGCCAGCAGTCAGGGGAGAACAGATACGCAGTATTTT,CASSQGRTDTQYF
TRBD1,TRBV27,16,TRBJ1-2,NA,TGTGCCAGCAGTTTCCTTAGACAGGGGGCGCGCTATGGCTACACCTTC,CASSFLRQGARYGYTF
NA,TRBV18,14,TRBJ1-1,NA,TGTGCCAGCTCACCACCGAGTATGAACACTGAAGCTTTCTTT,CASSPPSMNTEAFF